The 11 T cell receptor beta chains listed next were all sequenced from one sample in a study of blood T cell repertoires in COVID-19. Sequenced by immunoSEQ multiplex PCR; TCRdb stores in-frame clones only, minus some. Found here are some 30,000 clones, 65% to 90% of them singletons; the top ten hold about 6.4%. Material for sequencing was peripheral blood. The source of these receptors is a man in his sixties with active COVID-19.

The chain employs TRBV19 and TRBJ2-5, with 11 bases matching TRBD1. The junction had 5 bases not matched to a gene; V was cut back by 0 bases and J by 2 bases. CDR3 length: 17 residues. CDR1 and CDR2 (germline): LNHDA, SQIVND (reference sequence). The CDR3 nucleotides are TGTGCCAGTAGTATAGATCACGGGACAGGGGGGCAAGAGACCCAGTACTTC. This codes for CASSIDHGTGGQETQYF.

J is TRBJ2-7 and V is TRBV6-6, with TRBD2 identical over 7 bases. Germline V gene sequence: CDR1 MNHNY, CDR2 SVGAGI (reference sequence). The J segment lost 4 bases and the V segment lost 7 bases, leaving 10 bases of the junction unmatched. The CDR3 is made up of 14 amino acids. The CDR3 here is CASKAGGSWYEQYV. The CDR3, as DNA: TGTGCCAGCAAAGCGGGCGGGAGCTGGTACGAGCAGTACGTC.

V and J are TRBV24-1 and TRBJ2-5, with 10 nucleotides matching TRBD2. J was trimmed by 6 bases and V by 2 bases; bases with no gene match: 11. The germline V gene has CDR1 KGHDR and CDR2 SFDVKD. This CDR3 is 17 amino acids long. The CDR3, as DNA: TGTGCCACCAGTGATTCGGGAGCGGGAGGGCCTATACAGACCCAGTACTTC. Its translation is CATSDSGAGGPIQTQYF.

This sequence joins TRBV5-1 and TRBJ2-3; D is uncertain. Germline lookup yields CDR1 SGHRS and CDR2 YFSETQ. The V and J ends lost 7 bases and 2 bases respectively, with 14 bases between them. The CDR3 contains 14 residues. This chain's CDR3 is CASLRSLDTDTQYF. The CDR3 DNA reads as TGCGCCAGCTTACGGTCCCTAGACACAGATACGCAGTATTTT.

The chain links TRBV18 to TRBJ2-7; TRBD1 agrees at 8 bases. The CDR3 spans 14 residues. Per the germline V gene, CDR1 is KGHSH and CDR2 is LQKENI. V gave up 6 bases and J gave up 3 bases; unmatched junction bases: 7. This chain's CDR3 is CASSLGQGYYEQYF. The CDR3 DNA is TGTGCCAGCTCCCTCGGACAGGGCTACTACGAGCAGTACTTC.

The CDR3 protein is CASSTAGLAGRNEQFF. The CDR3, as DNA: TGTGCCAGCAGCACGGCGGGACTAGCGGGAAGAAATGAGCAGTTCTTC. This chain links TRBV5-4 with TRBJ2-1; 13 bases fit TRBD2. J gave up 7 bases and V 4 bases, and 8 bases lay outside the gene matches. The germline CDR1 and CDR2 sequences are SGHNT and YYREEE (reference sequence). This CDR3 has 16 amino acids.

The rearrangement links TRBV11-3 to TRBJ2-1; TRBD2 aligns across 12 bases. Germline CDR1 is SGHNT and CDR2 is YENEEA. The V segment lost 5 bases and the J segment 5 bases; nucleotides outside the gene matches: 4. The CDR3 runs to 15 residues. CDR3 loop: CASSPRLAGDNEQFF. The CDR3 region has the DNA TGTGCCAGCAGCCCCCGACTAGCGGGAGACAATGAGCAGTTCTTC.

This clone was seen a single time. For the CDR3, the DNA is TGTGCCAGCAGCTTAGCGCGGGTCGCAGGGGATCACTATGGCTACACCTTC. It specifies CASSLARVAGDHYGYTF. The rearrangement links TRBV7-9 to TRBJ1-2; tentative D call: TRBD1 (6 bases). This CDR3 has 17 residues. The germline V gene has CDR1 SEHNR and CDR2 FQNEAQ (reference sequence). V was trimmed by 0 bases and J by 3 bases, leaving 17 bases between them. The full variable domain, its missing parts supplied by reference TRBV7-9 and TRBJ1-2, is DTGVSQNPRHKITKRGQNVTFRCDPISEHNRLYWYRQTLGQGPEFLTYFQNEAQLEKSRLLSDRFSAERPKGSFSTLEIQRTEQGDSAMYLCASSLARVAGDHYGYTFGSGTRLTVV.

The rearrangement joins TRBV24-1 to TRBJ1-1; 11 bases agree with TRBD1. Germline assignment: CDR1 KGHDR and CDR2 SFDVKD. J lost 7 bases, V lost 4 bases, and 10 bases had no gene match. The CDR3 extends over 16 amino acids. CDR3 coding DNA: TGTGCCACCAGTGACCCCACTGGACAGGGGGCGAGTGAAGCTTTCTTT. Translated: CATSDPTGQGASEAFF.

V and J are TRBV3-1 (or the pseudogene TRBV3-2) and TRBJ2-7, with TRBD2 matching 12 bases. Germline values: CDR1 LGHDT, CDR2 YNNKEL (reference sequence). CDR3 length equals 17 residues. After removal of 4 bases from V and 9 bases from J, the junction contained 16 bases not matched to a gene. This CDR3 is CASSPSRPTSGGTVQYF. In DNA, the CDR3 is TGTGCCAGCAGCCCCTCCAGGCCGACTAGCGGGGGAACGGTGCAGTACTTC.

CDR3: CASSLTSGGSEAFF. CDR3 in DNA: TGTGCCAGCAGCCTCACATCAGGTGGGTCTGAAGCTTTCTTT. The chain uses TRBV7-6 and TRBJ1-1; D unclear. CDR3 length equals 14 residues. The V gene's germline CDR1 is SGHVS and CDR2 FNYEAQ. Trimming cost V 5 bases and J 6 bases, with 16 bases left between them.